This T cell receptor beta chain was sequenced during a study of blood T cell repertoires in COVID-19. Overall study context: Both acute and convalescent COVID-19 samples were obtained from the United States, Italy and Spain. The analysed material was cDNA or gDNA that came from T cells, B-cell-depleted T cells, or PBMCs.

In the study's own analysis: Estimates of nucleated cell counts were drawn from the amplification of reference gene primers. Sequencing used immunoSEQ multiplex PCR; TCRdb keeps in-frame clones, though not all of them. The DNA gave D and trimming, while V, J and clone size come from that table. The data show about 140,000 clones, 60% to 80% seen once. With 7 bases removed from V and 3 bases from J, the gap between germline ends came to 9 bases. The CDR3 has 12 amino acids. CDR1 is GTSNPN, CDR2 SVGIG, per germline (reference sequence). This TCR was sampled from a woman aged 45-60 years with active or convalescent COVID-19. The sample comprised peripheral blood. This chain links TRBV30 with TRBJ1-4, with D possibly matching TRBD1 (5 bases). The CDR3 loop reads CALGRSNEKLFF. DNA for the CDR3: TGTGCCTTGGGACGGTCTAATGAAAAACTGTTTTTT.